These T cell receptor beta chains were read from a single sample in a study of cytomegalovirus exposure and HLA in healthy donors. Data came from immunoSEQ multiplex PCR; TCRdb stores just in-frame clones and leaves some out. The table lists about 160,000 clones, 82% of them singletons. Sequences were obtained from PBMCs. The origin of the receptors is a girl between 5 and 17 years old in good health and CMV-seropositive. The CDR3 runs from the conserved cysteine through the conserved F or W. D genes are given only for firm matches. Clone size is given for some rows only: seen once, a few or many times, or a class if the clone is expanded.

J gene: TRBJ1-1; V gene: TRBV28; D gene: NA; clone size: NA; CDR3 DNA: TGTGCCAGCACTTTCGGGGGGGAGAACACTGAAGCTTTCTTT; CDR3 protein: CASTFGGENTEAFF
J gene: TRBJ2-5; V gene: TRBV7-3; D gene: TRBD1; clone size: NA; CDR3 DNA: TGTGCCAGCAGCTTACTCCGTCGGGACAGGCACGAGACCCAGTACTTC; CDR3 protein: CASSLLRRDRHETQYF
J gene: TRBJ1-4; V gene: TRBV15; D gene: TRBD1; clone size: once; CDR3 DNA: TGTGCCACCAGCCCGGGACAGGGTAATGAAAAACTGTTTTTT; CDR3 protein: CATSPGQGNEKLFF
J gene: TRBJ1-1; V gene: TRBV7-3; D gene: NA; clone size: NA; CDR3 DNA: TGTGCCAGCAGCCGCGACGGGGGAGAAGCTTTCTTT; CDR3 protein: CASSRDGGEAFF
J gene: TRBJ2-3; V gene: TRBV29-1; D gene: TRBD2; clone size: NA; CDR3 DNA: TGCAGCGTTGAAGATCGCGCGGGGGCAGATACGCAGTATTTT; CDR3 protein: CSVEDRAGADTQYF
J gene: TRBJ1-4; V gene: TRBV5-5; D gene: NA; clone size: few; CDR3 DNA: TGTGCCAGCAGCTACCAGACAGGATCAACTAATGAAAAACTGTTTTTT; CDR3 protein: CASSYQTGSTNEKLFF
J gene: TRBJ2-7; V gene: TRBV11-2; D gene: NA; clone size: NA; CDR3 DNA: TGTGCCTGTCAGACGGGAACCTACGAGCAGTACTTC; CDR3 protein: CACQTGTYEQYF
J gene: TRBJ1-2; V gene: TRBV18; D gene: NA; clone size: NA; CDR3 DNA: TGTGCCAGCTCACTGGGGACGGGAGACTATGGCTACACCTTC; CDR3 protein: CASSLGTGDYGYTF
J gene: TRBJ2-1; V gene: TRBV5-1; D gene: TRBD2; clone size: NA; CDR3 DNA: TGCGCCAGCAGCTTGGGGTCAGCGGGGCCCTACAATGAGCAGTTCTTC; CDR3 protein: CASSLGSAGPYNEQFF
J gene: TRBJ1-2; V gene: TRBV6-5; D gene: NA; clone size: NA; CDR3 DNA: TGTGCCAGCAGTGGTAGTTTCTATGGCTACACCTTC; CDR3 protein: CASSGSFYGYTF
J gene: TRBJ1-1; V gene: TRBV6-6; D gene: TRBD1; clone size: NA; CDR3 DNA: TGTGCCAGCAGTTGGGCCGGGACAGGGGGAACTGAAGCTTTCTTT; CDR3 protein: CASSWAGTGGTEAFF
J gene: TRBJ2-7; V gene: TRBV27; D gene: NA; clone size: NA; CDR3 DNA: TGTGCCAGCAGTTTATCCGAGGATTCCTACGAGCAGTACTTC; CDR3 protein: CASSLSEDSYEQYF
J gene: TRBJ2-2; V gene: TRBV7-2; D gene: NA; clone size: few; CDR3 DNA: TGTGCCAGCCGGACCGGGACTGTGACCGGGGAGCTGTTTTTT; CDR3 protein: CASRTGTVTGELFF
J gene: TRBJ1-1; V gene: TRBV6-5; D gene: NA; clone size: once; CDR3 DNA: TGTGCCAGCAGTGGGCAGGGACAAACTGAAGCTTTCTTT; CDR3 protein: CASSGQGQTEAFF
J gene: TRBJ2-1; V gene: TRBV5-1; D gene: TRBD1; clone size: NA; CDR3 DNA: TGCGCCAGCAGCGCGCCGACAGGGGCGGACAATGAGCAGTTCTTC; CDR3 protein: CASSAPTGADNEQFF
J gene: TRBJ1-4; V gene: TRBV6-5; D gene: NA; clone size: once; CDR3 DNA: TGTGCCAGCAGTTACTCCCCAGGGTCACGGGAAAAACTGTTTTTT; CDR3 protein: CASSYSPGSREKLFF
J gene: TRBJ1-5; V gene: TRBV19; D gene: NA; clone size: NA; CDR3 DNA: TGTGCCAGTAGTATTTTCTTGACAGGCTCCGGGCAGCCCCAGCATTTT; CDR3 protein: CASSIFLTGSGQPQHF
J gene: TRBJ2-3; V gene: TRBV27; D gene: TRBD2; clone size: NA; CDR3 DNA: TGTGCCAGCAGACCTCGGGGGGGTTTGACAGATACGCAGTATTTT; CDR3 protein: CASRPRGGLTDTQYF
J gene: TRBJ1-2; V gene: TRBV11-2; D gene: NA; clone size: NA; CDR3 DNA: TGTGCCAGCACCAAGCTGGGGGGCTATGGCTACACCTTC; CDR3 protein: CASTKLGGYGYTF
J gene: TRBJ2-7; V gene: TRBV28; D gene: NA; clone size: NA; CDR3 DNA: TGTGCCAGCACGGCGGGAACCTACGAGCAGTACTTC; CDR3 protein: CASTAGTYEQYF
J gene: TRBJ2-2; V gene: TRBV19; D gene: NA; clone size: NA; CDR3 DNA: TGTGCCAGTAGAAGTCTCAGGGGGGCGAACACCGGGGAGCTGTTTTTT; CDR3 protein: CASRSLRGANTGELFF
J gene: TRBJ2-5; V gene: TRBV7-7; D gene: TRBD1; clone size: NA; CDR3 DNA: TGTGCTAGCAGCTTCGACAGGGGCCAAGAGACCCAGTACTTC; CDR3 protein: CASSFDRGQETQYF
J gene: TRBJ2-3; V gene: TRBV5-6; D gene: TRBD1; clone size: NA; CDR3 DNA: TGTGCCAGCAGCTTGAGCCCGGACAGGGGGAGGCGATATCCGCAGTATTTT; CDR3 protein: CASSLSPDRGRRYPQYF
J gene: TRBJ2-7; V gene: TRBV5-1; D gene: TRBD2; clone size: NA; CDR3 DNA: TGCGCCAGCAGTTGGACCGGGACTAGCGGTATCTACGAGCAGTACTTC; CDR3 protein: CASSWTGTSGIYEQYF
J gene: TRBJ2-2; V gene: TRBV5-1; D gene: TRBD2; clone size: few; CDR3 DNA: TGCGCCAGCAGGTCCGGGGGGGCCGCCGGGGAGCTGTTTTTT; CDR3 protein: CASRSGGAAGELFF
J gene: TRBJ2-7; V gene: TRBV7-2; D gene: TRBD2; clone size: NA; CDR3 DNA: TGTGCCAGCAGCCTCCAGACTAGCCATACCTACGAGCAGTACTTC; CDR3 protein: CASSLQTSHTYEQYF
J gene: TRBJ2-6; V gene: TRBV28; D gene: NA; clone size: NA; CDR3 DNA: TGTGCCAGTACAGGTCGAACTACTGGGGCCAACGTCCTGACTTTC; CDR3 protein: CASTGRTTGANVLTF
J gene: TRBJ2-7; V gene: TRBV10-2; D gene: TRBD2; clone size: NA; CDR3 DNA: TGCGCCAGCAGAACGACCCTAGCGGGGGGGCTTTACGAGCAGTACTTC; CDR3 protein: CASRTTLAGGLYEQYF
J gene: TRBJ1-2; V gene: TRBV2; D gene: TRBD1; clone size: NA; CDR3 DNA: TGTGCCAGCAGTGAATACCACGGACAGGCAAACTATGGCTACACCTTC; CDR3 protein: CASSEYHGQANYGYTF
J gene: TRBJ1-1; V gene: TRBV6-5; D gene: NA; clone size: NA; CDR3 DNA: TGTGCCAGCAGGGCGGGACTGAAAGCTTTCTTT; CDR3 protein: CASRAGLKAFF
J gene: TRBJ1-1; V gene: TRBV10-3; D gene: NA; clone size: few; CDR3 DNA: TGTGCCATCGGCAGGCCGAACACTGAAGCTTTCTTT; CDR3 protein: CAIGRPNTEAFF
J gene: TRBJ1-1; V gene: TRBV30; D gene: NA; clone size: NA; CDR3 DNA: TGTGCCTGGAGTGTAAGCGAGAACACTGAAGCTTTCTTT; CDR3 protein: CAWSVSENTEAFF
J gene: TRBJ2-5; V gene: TRBV11-2; D gene: TRBD1; clone size: NA; CDR3 DNA: TGTGCCAGCAGGGACAGGAGCCAAGAGGCCCAGTACTTC; CDR3 protein: CASRDRSQEAQYF
J gene: TRBJ1-1; V gene: TRBV4-1; D gene: NA; clone size: few; CDR3 DNA: TGCGCCAGCAGCCGAGCCAATGAGGACACTGAAGCTTTCTTT; CDR3 protein: CASSRANEDTEAFF
J gene: TRBJ1-2; V gene: TRBV7-6; D gene: NA; clone size: NA; CDR3 DNA: TGTGCCAGCAGCTTAGCCGCTGGAGTAGGTGGCTACACCTTC; CDR3 protein: CASSLAAGVGGYTF
J gene: TRBJ2-2; V gene: TRBV7-7; D gene: NA; clone size: NA; CDR3 DNA: TGTGCTAGCAGCTTAGTACAACCGGGGGAGCTGTTTTTT; CDR3 protein: CASSLVQPGELFF
J gene: TRBJ2-2; V gene: TRBV2; D gene: TRBD1; clone size: NA; CDR3 DNA: TGTGCCAGCAGTGGGCAGGGGGCGGCGAACACCGGGGAGCTGTTTTTT; CDR3 protein: CASSGQGAANTGELFF
J gene: TRBJ1-2; V gene: TRBV19; D gene: TRBD1; clone size: NA; CDR3 DNA: TGTGCCAGTAGTAAACAGGGGGACTATGGCTACACCTTC; CDR3 protein: CASSKQGDYGYTF
J gene: TRBJ2-7; V gene: TRBV5-1; D gene: TRBD2; clone size: NA; CDR3 DNA: TGCGCCAGCAGCTTCTTTTCTCCAGCACTAGCGGGAGGGCAGGTCGACGAGCAGTACTTC; CDR3 protein: CASSFFSPALAGGQVDEQYF
J gene: TRBJ1-1; V gene: TRBV6-5; D gene: NA; clone size: few; CDR3 DNA: TGTGCCAGCAGTTACTCGACGGGAACAAATGAAGCTTTCTTT; CDR3 protein: CASSYSTGTNEAFF
J gene: TRBJ2-7; V gene: TRBV9; D gene: NA; clone size: NA; CDR3 DNA: TGTGCCAGCAGCGTAGGAGGTCTCTACGAGCAGTACTTC; CDR3 protein: CASSVGGLYEQYF
J gene: TRBJ1-2; V gene: TRBV7-9; D gene: NA; clone size: few; CDR3 DNA: TGTGCCAGCAGCTTACGGGGCAGGGGATTCGGTGGCTACACCTTC; CDR3 protein: CASSLRGRGFGGYTF
J gene: TRBJ1-5; V gene: TRBV15; D gene: NA; clone size: NA; CDR3 DNA: TGTGCCACCAGCGGTCGTCCGGTAGCGGGTAGCAATCAGCCCCAGCATTTT; CDR3 protein: CATSGRPVAGSNQPQHF
J gene: TRBJ2-7; V gene: TRBV19; D gene: TRBD1; clone size: NA; CDR3 DNA: TGTGCCAGTGCGGGACAGGGGGCCTACGAGCAGTACTTC; CDR3 protein: CASAGQGAYEQYF
J gene: TRBJ2-6; V gene: TRBV14; D gene: TRBD1; clone size: NA; CDR3 DNA: TGTGCCAGCAGCCACCCGGGACAGGGATCTCCCGGGGCCAACGTCCTGACTTTC; CDR3 protein: CASSHPGQGSPGANVLTF
J gene: TRBJ2-7; V gene: TRBV27; D gene: NA; clone size: NA; CDR3 DNA: TGTGCCAGCAGTTTATTCCCGACCGGGGTCTCCTACGAGCAGTACTTC; CDR3 protein: CASSLFPTGVSYEQYF
J gene: TRBJ2-1; V gene: TRBV5-4; D gene: NA; clone size: few; CDR3 DNA: TGTGCCAGCAGCTTGGGACTATTGAACAATGAGCAGTTCTTC; CDR3 protein: CASSLGLLNNEQFF
J gene: TRBJ1-6; V gene: TRBV27; D gene: TRBD1; clone size: NA; CDR3 DNA: TGTGCCAGCAGTTTATCCCGACAGGGACCTTATAATTCACCCCTCCACTTT; CDR3 protein: CASSLSRQGPYNSPLHF
J gene: TRBJ2-2; V gene: TRBV5-6; D gene: NA; clone size: NA; CDR3 DNA: TGTGCCAGCAGCTTCATCACCGGGGAGCTGTTTTTT; CDR3 protein: CASSFITGELFF
J gene: TRBJ2-2; V gene: TRBV7-3; D gene: NA; clone size: NA; CDR3 DNA: TGTGCCAGCAGCTCCCCGGCTAGCGCGGAGACCGGGGAGCTGTTTTTT; CDR3 protein: CASSSPASAETGELFF
J gene: TRBJ1-4; V gene: TRBV29-1; D gene: TRBD1; clone size: NA; CDR3 DNA: TGCAGCGTGGGACAGGCCAACTACCTGTCCCAGGGACTGTTTTTT; CDR3 protein: CSVGQANYLSQGLFF
J gene: TRBJ1-6; V gene: TRBV4-1; D gene: TRBD1; clone size: once; CDR3 DNA: TGCGCCAGCAGCCATCTCCTCCGGACAGGAGCTAATTCACCCCTCCACTTT; CDR3 protein: CASSHLLRTGANSPLHF
J gene: TRBJ2-3; V gene: TRBV7-7; D gene: NA; clone size: NA; CDR3 DNA: TGTGCTAGCAGCTTAAGGGGAGGACCCGGGGTAGATACGCAGTATTTT; CDR3 protein: CASSLRGGPGVDTQYF
J gene: TRBJ2-7; V gene: TRBV5-1; D gene: TRBD2; clone size: NA; CDR3 DNA: TGCGCCAGCAGCGGAGGTCTAGCGGGGGGCTACGAGCAGTACTTC; CDR3 protein: CASSGGLAGGYEQYF
J gene: TRBJ2-7; V gene: TRBV5-6; D gene: NA; clone size: NA; CDR3 DNA: TGTGCCAGCAGCGGGGGACTGAGCTCCTACGAGCAGTACTTC; CDR3 protein: CASSGGLSSYEQYF